This TCR beta chain came from a study of CD8+CD57+ T cells in acquired aplastic anemia. Background on the study: Yields of DNA that came from sorted CD4+ and CD8+ cells averaged about 2.9 ug.

TCR beta VDJ combinations and CDR3 sequences were profiled from genomic DNA. From the reads, TCRdb called clonotypes with MiXCR, one entry per CDR3 protein. The sample has some 130,000 distinct CDR3 sequences, 48% seen once. CDR1 SGDLS and CDR2 YYNGEE come from the germline V gene. The V and J ends lost 4 bases and 0 bases respectively, with 17 bases between them. The CDR3 extends over 17 amino acids. Study findings and constraints: No significant difference in CD8+ Simpson's diversity was found between patients and controls.

Comment on this clonotype: The antigen is unknown.

The origin of this receptor is a human donor in good health, serving as a control. V and J are TRBV9 and TRBJ2-1, with unresolved D. Sequenced input: sorted CD4+, CD8+, or CD8+CD57+ T cells (not recorded which) from PBMCs. CDR3 region: CASSPHLGESSYNEQFF. CDR3 in DNA: TGTGCCAGCAGCCCCCACCTCGGCGAAAGCTCCTACAATGAGCAGTTCTTC.